This passage covers 21 T cell receptor beta chains from one sample sequenced in a study of CD8 T cells in ankylosing spondylitis. The study's findings and limits: Typical of ankylosing spondylitis blood, it appeared, was a TCR beta motif of several highly homologous variants.

Their recognized antigens are unknown. TCRdb reanalysed the 5' RACE reads using MiXCR and keeps one entry per CDR3 protein. The table shows about 540,000 distinct CDR3 sequences, with over 9.5% occurring only once. Sequencing was performed on blood, either unsorted or a sorted T cell fraction (not recorded which). All receptors derive from a male donor with ankylosing spondylitis.

This clonotype was seen repeatedly, ten times or more. This chain joins TRBV10-2 and TRBJ2-1; D is unresolved. The V end lost 4 bases, the J end lost 0 bases, and 16 bases lay between the germline ends. Germline CDR1 and CDR2: WSHSY and SAAADI. This CDR3 has 17 residues. The chain's CDR3 is CASSVESFASSYNEQFF. The CDR3 DNA is TGCGCCAGCAGTGTTGAGTCCTTCGCTAGCTCCTACAATGAGCAGTTCTTC.

The chain has TRBV24-1 and TRBJ2-1; D may be TRBD1 or TRBD2 (6 bases each). This CDR3 is built from 16 residues. Germline V gene sequence: CDR1 KGHDR, CDR2 SFDVKD. V dropped 4 bases and J dropped 4 bases, with 16 bases sitting between them. As DNA, the CDR3 is TGTGCCACCAGTGACCCCGGGGGCGGAACATACAATGAGCAGTTCTTC. Its translation: CATSDPGGGTYNEQFF.

This clonotype has a handful of counts. The V and J genes are TRBV5-1 and TRBJ2-7; D not certain. Deletions cut 4 bases from V and 3 bases from J, with 11 bases between. The CDR3 extends over 13 amino acids. The germline gives CDR1 SGHRS, CDR2 YFSETQ. This chain's CDR3 is CASSLTDFYEQYF. Written as DNA, the CDR3 is TGCGCCAGCAGCCTTACAGACTTCTACGAGCAGTACTTC.

This clonotype was recorded at least ten times. The V and J genes are TRBV27 and TRBJ2-3; D might be TRBD2 (7 bases). Germline loops: CDR1 MNHEY, CDR2 SMNVEV (reference sequence). V lost 2 bases, J lost 3 bases, and 15 bases lay in between. CDR3 length equals 16 residues. The CDR3 DNA reads TGTGCCAGCAGTTTAAGCGGAGGGGGGGGTACAGATACGCAGTATTTT. Protein product: CASSLSGGGGTDTQYF.

This clonotype was seen only a few times. The chain is built from TRBV20-1 and TRBJ2-7; D possibly uses TRBD1 or TRBD2 (5 bases each). CDR1 and CDR2 from the germline V gene are DFQATT and SNEGSKA (reference sequence). This CDR3 has 11 amino acids. Trimming shortened V by 2 bases and J by 6 bases, and 8 bases separated the two germline ends. The CDR3 DNA sequence: TGCAGTGCTAGAAGGGACGCCGAGCAGTACTTC. Translating it yields CSARRDAEQYF.

The chain links TRBV7-2 to TRBJ2-7; 7 bases agree with TRBD2. Germline lookup yields CDR1 SGHTA and CDR2 FQGNSA. Trimming removed 1 base from V and 3 bases from J; junction bases left unmatched: 3. The CDR3 runs 14 residues. CDR3 region: CASSLGAGDYEQYV. CDR3 DNA sequence: TGTGCCAGCAGCTTAGGGGCGGGGGACTACGAGCAGTACGTC.

The chain recombines TRBV27 with TRBJ2-7; 9 bases line up with TRBD1. This CDR3 region has 15 residues. Trimming removed 6 bases from V and 2 bases from J; junction bases left unmatched: 8. Germline-derived CDR1 and CDR2 are MNHEY and SMNVEV (reference sequence). For the CDR3, the DNA is TGTGCCAGCAGCCTAGGACAGGGGAAACCCTACGAGCAGTACTTC. This codes for CASSLGQGKPYEQYF.

The rearrangement links TRBV12-3 or TRBV12-4 to TRBJ1-4; TRBD1 matches at 7 bases. The length of the CDR3 is 13 residues. Unmatched junction bases numbered 1, after V lost 9 bases and J lost 0 bases. CDR3 coding DNA: TGTGCCAGTACAGGGGCAACTAATGAAAAACTGTTTTTT. Its translation is CASTGATNEKLFF.

This clonotype has a handful of counts. Here the CDR3 DNA reads TGTGCCAGCAGTGTACGACTGCTGAACACTGAAGCTTTCTTT. Its translation: CASSVRLLNTEAFF. The chain combines TRBV6-1 with TRBJ1-1; no reliable D call. The ends were cut back, 4 bases at V and 0 bases at J, with 9 bases in the middle. The CDR3 has 14 residues. From germline, CDR1 is MNHNS and CDR2 SASEGT.

J is TRBJ1-3 and V is TRBV19; a weak D match, TRBD1 (5 bases). This CDR3 region has 16 residues. The germline V gene encodes CDR1 LNHDA and CDR2 SQIVND (reference sequence). Trimming cost V 10 bases and J 0 bases, with 19 bases left between them. The DNA for the CDR3 is TGTGCCACCTCAGGACAAGCAAGGGCCTCTGGAAACACCATATATTTT. This codes for CATSGQARASGNTIYF.

In nucleotides, the CDR3 is TGTGCCAGCAGTTCAGCGGGAGTGGGGGATACGCAGTATTTT. It translates to CASSSAGVGDTQYF. The genes are TRBV12-3 or TRBV12-4 and TRBJ2-3, with 8 nucleotides matching TRBD2. The junction had 6 bases not matched to a gene; V was cut back by 4 bases and J by 6 bases. CDR3 length: 14 amino acids.

This chain links TRBV24-1 with TRBJ2-7, with D possibly being TRBD1 or TRBD2 (5 bases each). The length of the CDR3 is 14 residues. Trimming shortened V by 2 bases and J by 4 bases, and 11 bases separated the two germline ends. Germline-derived CDR1 and CDR2 are KGHDR and SFDVKD. The CDR3 sequence: CATSDWGTGYEQYV. The CDR3 nucleotides read TGTGCCACCAGTGATTGGGGGACGGGATACGAGCAGTACGTC.

This clonotype was seen only a few times. Here the CDR3 reads CASSEPPGQANTGELFF. The CDR3 DNA reads TGTGCCAGCAGTGAGCCTCCGGGACAGGCGAACACCGGGGAGCTGTTTTTT. The chain links TRBV25-1 to TRBJ2-2; TRBD1 agrees at 8 bases. CDR3 length: 17 amino acids. Germline CDR1 and CDR2: MGHDK and SYGVNS. V trimming: 3 bases; J trimming: 0 bases; junction bases outside the gene matches: 6.

This clonotype was observed at least ten times. The CDR3 sequence is CASSLSGTNYGYTF. The DNA of the CDR3 is TGTGCCAGCAGCTTATCAGGGACGAACTATGGCTACACCTTC. This chain uses TRBV11-2 with TRBJ1-2; the D gene is possibly TRBD1 (5 bases). Germline V lookup: CDR1 SGHAT, CDR2 FQNNGV. The V gene lost 2 bases and the J gene lost 2 bases, with 9 bases spanning the gap. This CDR3 spans 14 amino acids.

This clonotype appeared many times. The chain uses TRBV4-1 and TRBJ2-1; D remains unclear. Trimming cost V 0 bases and J 10 bases, with 13 bases left between them. CDR3 length: 14 amino acids. Germline V gene sequence: CDR1 MGHRA, CDR2 YSYEKL. The CDR3 DNA reads as TGCGCCAGCAGCCAAGATTCGGACCTTGAAGAGCAGTTCTTC. Residues: CASSQDSDLEEQFF.

This clonotype was detected a few times. This rearrangement joins TRBV5-5 to TRBJ2-2; a possible D gene is TRBD2 (5 bases). Germline CDR1 is SGHKS and CDR2 is YYEKEE (reference sequence). V was pared by 1 base and J by 0 bases, with 10 bases between. The CDR3 is 16 amino acids. This chain's CDR3 is CASSLYQEANTGELFF. The CDR3 DNA reads TGTGCCAGCAGCTTGTACCAGGAGGCGAACACCGGGGAGCTGTTTTTT.

This clonotype was counted only a few times. The chain couples TRBV20-1 to TRBJ1-5; TRBD1 matches at 10 bases. Looked up from germline, CDR1 is DFQATT and CDR2 is SNEGSKA (reference sequence). CDR3 size: 19 residues. V lost 1 base and J lost 2; bases outside the gene matches: 14. The DNA of the CDR3 is TGCAGTGCTAGAGGCACGACAGGGGGCGGGGTTTTGGGCAATCAGCCCCAGCATTTT. It is translated as CSARGTTGGGVLGNQPQHF.

This clonotype turned up a few times. J is TRBJ1-1 and V is TRBV7-9; tentative D call: TRBD1 (5 bases). CDR3 length equals 15 residues. Germline lookup yields CDR1 SEHNR and CDR2 FQNEAQ (reference sequence). V gave up 6 bases and J gave up 5 bases, with 19 bases separating them. CDR3 bases: TGTGCCAGCAGTCCGACCTTGAGAGGGGCGACTGAAGCTTTCTTT. This encodes CASSPTLRGATEAFF. Filled out from reference TRBV7-9 and TRBJ1-1, the complete variable domain reads DTGVSQNPRHKITKRGQNVTFRCDPISEHNRLYWYRQTLGQGPEFLTYFQNEAQLEKSRLLSDRFSAERPKGSFSTLEIQRTEQGDSAMYLCASSPTLRGATEAFFGQGTRLTVV.

The chain couples TRBV6-1 to TRBJ1-1; D remains ambiguous. V shed 3 bases and J shed 5 bases, with 7 bases lying between them. Per the germline V gene, CDR1 is MNHNS and CDR2 is SASEGT. CDR3 length equals 12 residues. This CDR3 reads CASSDRWTEAFF. CDR3 DNA: TGTGCCAGCAGTGACAGGTGGACTGAAGCTTTCTTT.

The chain carries TRBV29-1 and TRBJ2-2; a possible D gene is TRBD1 (6 bases). The CDR3 is 12 amino acids. Germline assignment: CDR1 SQVTM and CDR2 ANQGSEA. The V end lost 7 bases, the J end lost 4 bases, and 10 bases lay between the germline ends. This CDR3 reads CSGGQTTGELFF. CDR3 sequence (DNA): TGCAGCGGGGGGCAGACCACCGGGGAGCTGTTTTTT.

The V and J genes are TRBV12-3 or TRBV12-4 and TRBJ2-5; 11 bases fit TRBD2. The V segment lost 5 bases and the J segment 1 base; nucleotides outside the gene matches: 3. The CDR3 contains 15 residues. The CDR3 protein is CASSQLAGVQETQYF. The CDR3 nucleotides are TGTGCCAGCAGTCAACTAGCGGGGGTCCAAGAGACCCAGTACTTC.